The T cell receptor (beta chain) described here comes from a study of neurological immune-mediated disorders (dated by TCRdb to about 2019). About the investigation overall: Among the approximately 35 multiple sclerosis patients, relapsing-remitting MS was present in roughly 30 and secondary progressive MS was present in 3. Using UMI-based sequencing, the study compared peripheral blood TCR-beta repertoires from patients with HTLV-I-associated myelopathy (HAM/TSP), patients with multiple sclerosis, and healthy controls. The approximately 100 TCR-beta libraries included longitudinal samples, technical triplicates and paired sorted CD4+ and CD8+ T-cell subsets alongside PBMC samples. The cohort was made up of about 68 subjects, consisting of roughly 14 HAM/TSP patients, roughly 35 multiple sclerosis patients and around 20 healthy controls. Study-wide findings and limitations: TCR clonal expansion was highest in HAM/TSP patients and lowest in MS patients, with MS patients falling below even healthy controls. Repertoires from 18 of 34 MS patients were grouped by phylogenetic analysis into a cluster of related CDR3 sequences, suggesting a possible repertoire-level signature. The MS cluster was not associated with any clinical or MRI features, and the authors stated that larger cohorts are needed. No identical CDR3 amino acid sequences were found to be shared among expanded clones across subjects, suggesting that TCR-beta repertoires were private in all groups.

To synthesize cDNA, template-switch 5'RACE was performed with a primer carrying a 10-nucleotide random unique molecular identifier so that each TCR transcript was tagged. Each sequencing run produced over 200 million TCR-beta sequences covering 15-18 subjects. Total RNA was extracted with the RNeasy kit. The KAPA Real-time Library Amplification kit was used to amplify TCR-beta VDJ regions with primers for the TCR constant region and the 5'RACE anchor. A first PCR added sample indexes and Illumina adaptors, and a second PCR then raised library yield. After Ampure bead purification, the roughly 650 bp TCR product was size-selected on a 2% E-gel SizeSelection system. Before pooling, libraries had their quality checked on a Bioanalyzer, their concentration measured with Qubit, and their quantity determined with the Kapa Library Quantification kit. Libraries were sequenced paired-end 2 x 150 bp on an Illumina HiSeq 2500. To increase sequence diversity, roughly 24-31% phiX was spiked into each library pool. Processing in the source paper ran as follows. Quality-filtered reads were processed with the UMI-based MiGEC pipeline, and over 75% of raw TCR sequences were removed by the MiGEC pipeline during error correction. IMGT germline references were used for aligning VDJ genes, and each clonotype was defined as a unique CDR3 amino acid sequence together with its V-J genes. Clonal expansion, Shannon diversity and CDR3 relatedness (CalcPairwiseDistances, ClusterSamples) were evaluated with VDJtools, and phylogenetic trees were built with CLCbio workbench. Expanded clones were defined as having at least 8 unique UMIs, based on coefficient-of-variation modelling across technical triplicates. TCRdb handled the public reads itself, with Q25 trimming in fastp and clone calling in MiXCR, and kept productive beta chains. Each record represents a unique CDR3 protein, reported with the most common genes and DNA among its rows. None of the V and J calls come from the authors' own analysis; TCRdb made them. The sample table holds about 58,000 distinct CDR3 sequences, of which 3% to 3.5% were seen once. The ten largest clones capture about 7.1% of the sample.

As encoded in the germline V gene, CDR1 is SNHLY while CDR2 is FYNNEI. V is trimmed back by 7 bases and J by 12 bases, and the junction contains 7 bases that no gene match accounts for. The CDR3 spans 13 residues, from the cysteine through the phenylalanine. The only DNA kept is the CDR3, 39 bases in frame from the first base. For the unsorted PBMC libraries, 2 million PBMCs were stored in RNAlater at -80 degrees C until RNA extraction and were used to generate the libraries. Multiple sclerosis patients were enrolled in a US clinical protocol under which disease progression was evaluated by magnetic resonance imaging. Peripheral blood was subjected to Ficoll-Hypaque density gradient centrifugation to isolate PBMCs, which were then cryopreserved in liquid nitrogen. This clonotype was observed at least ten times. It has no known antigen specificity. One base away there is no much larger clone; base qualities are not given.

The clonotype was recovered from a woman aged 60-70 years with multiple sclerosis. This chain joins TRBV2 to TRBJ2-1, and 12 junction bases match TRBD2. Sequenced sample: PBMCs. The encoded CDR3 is CASTRTSGDAQFF. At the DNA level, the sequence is TGTGCCAGCACAAGGACTAGCGGGGATGCGCAGTTCTTC.